This note documents a single T cell receptor (beta chain) sequence. This record belongs to a study of blood T cell repertoires in COVID-19. Across the whole study: The United States, Italy and Spain supplied acute and convalescent COVID-19 samples. T cells, B-cell-depleted T cells, or PBMCs supplied cDNA or gDNA.

Sequenced by immunoSEQ multiplex PCR; TCRdb stores in-frame clones only, minus some. The data hold 300,000 to 350,000 clones, with roughly 87% observed a single time. Sequencing was performed on peripheral blood. This clonotype originated in a man aged 25 to 40 with COVID-19, enrolled during active disease.

The DNA of the CDR3 is TGTGCCAGCAGTTTAGGACAGGGGAAGTTCTTC. It encodes CASSLGQGKFF. The chain joins TRBV28 to TRBJ2-1, with 9 positions matching TRBD1. J gave up 14 bases and V 2 bases, and 1 base lay outside the gene matches. Looked up from germline, CDR1 is MDHEN and CDR2 is SYDVKM. This CDR3 spans 11 amino acids.